The clone carrying this T cell receptor beta chain has a handful of counts. Its specificity is not known. Profiled with immunoSEQ multiplex PCR; TCRdb holds only in-frame clones, not every one. The sample holds 50,000 to 60,000 clones; roughly 76% are singletons and the top ten take about a sixth. The data were taken from a study of vaccination effects on CD4 cells after COVID-19. Study in general: The participants, recipients of two vaccine doses, got either BNT162b2 or mRNA-1273. Study-level results: Marked clonal contraction of both clone types appeared late after vaccination.

Using viral peptide pools, the ViraFEST assay grew out antigen-specific CD4+ T cells prior to sequencing. Culturing for about 9 days preceded CD4+ T cell isolation. Nobody among the vaccine recipients had prior SARS-CoV-2 infection (nucleocapsid antibodies were negative). Each culture well received a few million PBMC. These cells were then cultured in IMDM with about 9.1 IU/ml IL-2 and roughly 10 ug/ml peptides. A half-medium replacement with IL-2 medium was carried out on days 3 and 7. The specimen comprised CD4+ T cells from PBMCs cultured with SARS-CoV-2 spike peptides, sampled before COVID-19 vaccination. The receptor's source is a human donor who received a COVID-19 vaccine.

CDR3 loop: CAWSVQGNQPQHF. CDR3 nucleotide sequence: TGTGCCTGGAGTGTACAGGGCAATCAGCCCCAGCATTTT. J is TRBJ1-5 and V is TRBV30, with D perhaps matching TRBD1 (5 bases). Per the germline V gene, CDR1 is GTSNPN and CDR2 is SVGIG (reference sequence). V was shortened by 0 bases and J by 2 bases, with 5 bases between the two germline ends. This CDR3 spans 13 amino acids. Drawing the rest from reference TRBV30 and TRBJ1-5, the complete variable domain is SQTIHQWPATLVQPVGSPLSLECTVEGTSNPNLYWYRQAAGRGLQLLFYSVGIGQISSEVPQNLSASRPQDRQFILSSKKLLLSDSGFYLCAWSVQGNQPQHFGDGTRLSIL.